This entry lists 18 T cell receptor beta chains sequenced from one sample in a study of glioma-infiltrating T cells after dendritic cell vaccination. This sample's time point: after dendritic cell vaccination, including at tumor progression/relapse. Produced via immunoSEQ multiplex PCR; TCRdb's table is partial and in-frame only. The sample records about 100,000 clones, 65% to 85% being singletons. The sample consisted of blood, taken after dendritic cell vaccination. Source of these receptors: a human donor with glioblastoma.

This clone was seen once. J is TRBJ2-5 and V is TRBV5-1, with 8 bases that match TRBD1. This CDR3 is built from 15 residues. CDR1 SGHRS and CDR2 YFSETQ come from the germline V gene. V was pared by 3 bases and J by 0 bases, with 4 bases of the junction left unmatched. The CDR3 here is CASSSTGEYQETQYF. The CDR3 bases are TGCGCCAGCAGCTCGACAGGGGAGTACCAAGAGACCCAGTACTTC.

The CDR3 spells CASSQRTGLGDQPQHF. The DNA of the CDR3 is TGTGCCAGCAGTCAAAGGACAGGCCTGGGGGATCAGCCCCAGCATTTT. The chain is built from TRBV28 and TRBJ1-5, with 7 bases matching TRBD1. CDR1 and CDR2 from the germline V gene are MDHEN and SYDVKM. The V segment lost 5 bases and the J segment 5 bases; nucleotides outside the gene matches: 12. This CDR3 is built from 16 residues.

CDR3 region: CASSLQVAGETQYF. In DNA, the CDR3 is TGTGCCAGCAGCTTACAGGTAGCGGGAGAGACCCAGTACTTC. V usage is TRBV7-9 and J usage is TRBJ2-5, with 7 bases lining up with TRBD2. Looked up from germline, CDR1 is SEHNR and CDR2 is FQNEAQ (reference sequence). With V trimmed by 2 bases and J by 4 bases, 4 bases remained unmatched. The CDR3 has 14 amino acids.

The chain combines TRBV28 with TRBJ1-2; D is perhaps TRBD1 (6 bases). With 3 bases removed from V and 3 bases from J, the gap between germline ends came to 26 bases. The CDR3 is made up of 19 amino acids. The germline V gene has CDR1 MDHEN and CDR2 SYDVKM. CDR3 amino acids: CASSFGYAQHNRQDYGYTF. In DNA, the CDR3 is TGTGCCAGCAGTTTTGGATATGCTCAACATAATCGACAGGACTATGGCTACACCTTC.

The V and J genes are TRBV7-6 and TRBJ2-3; no clear D. CDR1 and CDR2 from the germline V gene are SGHVS and FNYEAQ. The CDR3 totals 13 residues. V lost 5 bases to trimming and J lost 3 bases, with 9 bases between them. The CDR3 here is CASSRGVTDTQYF. The CDR3 nucleotides are TGTGCCAGCAGCAGAGGAGTAACAGATACGCAGTATTTT.

This sequence joins TRBV19 and TRBJ1-5; D is unresolved. This CDR3 comprises 16 residues. V was pared by 7 bases and J by 3 bases, with 19 bases between. The germline gives CDR1 LNHDA, CDR2 SQIVND (reference sequence). CDR3 DNA sequence: TGTGCCAGTAAAAGAACGGGGTATCGGCACAATCAGCCCCAGCATTTT. Translated, it gives CASKRTGYRHNQPQHF.

This chain links TRBV4-1 with TRBJ1-2, with D perhaps TRBD1 (5 bases). The CDR3 length is 15 residues. V lost 0 bases and J 5 bases, leaving 13 bases between the germline ends. The V gene's germline CDR1 is MGHRA and CDR2 YSYEKL. CDR3 nucleotides: TGCGCCAGCAGCCAAGAGCGGCAGGGATATTATGGCTACACCTTC. Protein: CASSQERQGYYGYTF.

This clone is a singleton in its sample. V and J are TRBV19 and TRBJ1-1; no firm D call. Germline V CDR1 and CDR2: LNHDA, SQIVND (reference sequence). The CDR3 consists of 14 residues. V was pared by 1 base and J by 2 bases, with 8 bases between. The CDR3 loop is CASSIGGANTEAFF. DNA for the CDR3: TGTGCCAGTAGTATAGGGGGAGCCAACACTGAAGCTTTCTTT.

J is TRBJ2-3 and V is TRBV30, with 7 bases matching TRBD1. The CDR3 contains 13 residues. The junction had 2 bases not matched to a gene; V was cut back by 0 bases and J by 5 bases. Germline V gene lookup returns CDR1 GTSNPN and CDR2 SVGIG (reference sequence). The CDR3 DNA follows: TGTGCCTGGAGTGTAGGGGGCGGAGATACGCAGTATTTT. Protein product: CAWSVGGGDTQYF.

The chain combines TRBV6-1 with TRBJ1-2, with D unresolved. The V end lost 6 bases, the J end lost 7 bases, and 15 bases lay between the germline ends. CDR1 is MNHNS, CDR2 SASEGT, per germline. This CDR3 has 13 amino acids. The CDR3 DNA is TGTGCCAGCAGATTTTGGGGAGTCTCTGGCTACACCTTC. Residues: CASRFWGVSGYTF.

The rearrangement joins TRBV13 to TRBJ2-1; D not certain. Germline V gene data show CDR1 as PRHDT and CDR2 as FYEKMQ (reference sequence). V gave up 5 bases and J gave up 6 bases, with 17 bases separating them. The CDR3 runs to 15 residues. The CDR3 protein is CASSPTADLSNEQFF. The CDR3 DNA sequence: TGTGCCAGCAGCCCAACAGCAGATCTAAGCAATGAGCAGTTCTTC.

The sample holds a few counts of this clone. The chain is built from TRBV5-1 and TRBJ1-1, with unresolved D. The CDR3 length is 13 residues. Trimming shortened V by 8 bases and J by 5 bases, and 16 bases separated the two germline ends. CDR1 is SGHRS, CDR2 YFSETQ, per germline. The DNA for the CDR3 is TGCGCCAGTTCCACGGGGATGGGGACTGAAGCTTTCTTT. Its translation: CASSTGMGTEAFF.

The rearrangement joins TRBV15 to TRBJ1-2; TRBD1 matches 8 bases. J gave up 3 bases and V 2 bases, and 11 bases lay outside the gene matches. Germline-derived CDR1 and CDR2 are LNHNV and YYDKDF (reference sequence). This CDR3 has 17 residues. This chain's CDR3 is CATSRLVGQGAYYGYTF. CDR3 DNA sequence: TGTGCCACCAGCAGACTCGTAGGACAGGGAGCTTACTATGGCTACACCTTC.

The rearrangement links TRBV29-1 to TRBJ2-1; TRBD2 matches at 11 bases. Germline assignment: CDR1 SQVTM and CDR2 ANQGSEA. J gave up 7 bases and V 7 bases, and 9 bases lay outside the gene matches. CDR3 length: 14 residues. The CDR3 here is CSGRPRLAGNEQFF. The CDR3 DNA is TGCAGCGGGAGGCCCCGACTAGCGGGAAATGAGCAGTTCTTC.

This rearrangement joins TRBV6-5 to TRBJ2-1; D gene ambiguous. Germline V CDR1 and CDR2: MNHEY, SVGAGI. The CDR3 loop spans 14 amino acids. The V gene lost 0 bases and the J gene lost 4 bases, with 7 bases spanning the gap. In DNA, the CDR3 is TGTGCCAGCAGTTACTCACCAGTTTACAATGAGCAGTTCTTC. Its translation: CASSYSPVYNEQFF.

The chain recombines TRBV28 with TRBJ2-3, with 9 positions matching TRBD2. The germline V gene has CDR1 MDHEN and CDR2 SYDVKM. This CDR3 contains 14 residues. J gave up 2 bases and V 9 bases, and 6 bases lay outside the gene matches. DNA for the CDR3: TGTGCCAGTCGCGCGGGAGGGAACACAGATACGCAGTATTTT. Protein: CASRAGGNTDTQYF.

This chain links TRBV6-5 with TRBJ2-1; 10 nucleotides line up with TRBD2. Germline lookup yields CDR1 MNHEY and CDR2 SVGAGI. CDR3 length equals 15 residues. V shed 7 bases, J shed 12 bases, and the junction held 15 bases outside the gene matches. In nucleotides, the CDR3 is TGTGCCAGCACGCAACTAGCGGGGATCGGAGTTGGGCAGTTCTTC. It specifies CASTQLAGIGVGQFF.

V and J are TRBV28 and TRBJ1-2; 7 nucleotides align to TRBD1. CDR1 is MDHEN, CDR2 SYDVKM, per germline. Trimming took 4 bases from V and 4 from J; bases not matched to a gene: 9. The CDR3 length is 15 residues. The CDR3 loop reads CASSSAQGDFYGYTF. CDR3 DNA: TGTGCCAGCAGTTCCGCTCAGGGGGACTTCTATGGCTACACCTTC.